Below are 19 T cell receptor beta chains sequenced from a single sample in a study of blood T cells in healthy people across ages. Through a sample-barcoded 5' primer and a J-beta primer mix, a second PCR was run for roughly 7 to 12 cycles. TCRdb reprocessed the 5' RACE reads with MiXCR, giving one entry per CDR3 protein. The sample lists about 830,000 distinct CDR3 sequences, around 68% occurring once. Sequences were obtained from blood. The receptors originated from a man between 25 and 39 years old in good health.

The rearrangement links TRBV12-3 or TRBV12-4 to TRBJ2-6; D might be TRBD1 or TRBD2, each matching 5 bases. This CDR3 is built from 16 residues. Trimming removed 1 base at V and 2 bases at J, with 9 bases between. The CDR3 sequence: CASSLGGWTGANVLTF. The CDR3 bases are TGTGCCAGCAGTTTAGGGGGGTGGACTGGGGCCAACGTCCTGACTTTC.

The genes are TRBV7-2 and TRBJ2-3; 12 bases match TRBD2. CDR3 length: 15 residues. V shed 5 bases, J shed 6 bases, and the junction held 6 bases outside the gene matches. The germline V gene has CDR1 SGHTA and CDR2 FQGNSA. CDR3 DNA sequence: TGTGCCAGCAGCAGGACTAGCGGGAATTTGGATACGCAGTATTTT. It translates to CASSRTSGNLDTQYF.

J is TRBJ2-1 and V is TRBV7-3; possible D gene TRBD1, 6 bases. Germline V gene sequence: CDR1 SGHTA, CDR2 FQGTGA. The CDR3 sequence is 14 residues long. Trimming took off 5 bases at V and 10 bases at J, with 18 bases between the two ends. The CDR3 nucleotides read TGTGCCAGCAGCACTTGGACAGCGCCCTACGAGCAGTTCTTC. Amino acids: CASSTWTAPYEQFF.

The CDR3 DNA reads as TGTGCCAGCAACCTACAGGACAGTTCCTACGAGCAGTACTTC. Its translation: CASNLQDSSYEQYF. J is TRBJ2-4 and V is TRBV6-6; tentative D call: TRBD1 (6 bases). The J call is in doubt because the DNA end fits TRBJ2-7 better. There are 14 residues in the CDR3. Germline V gene lookup returns CDR1 MNHNY and CDR2 SVGAGI (reference sequence).

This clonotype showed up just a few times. CDR3 nucleotide sequence: TGTGCCAGCAGGTCTCCTGGAGGAGGGGCTAGGGATGAGCAGTTCTTC. It encodes CASRSPGGGARDEQFF. This chain joins TRBV7-2 and TRBJ2-1, with D possibly matching TRBD2 (6 bases). Germline CDR1 SGHTA, CDR2 FQGNSA. The CDR3 runs to 16 residues. V dropped 6 bases and J dropped 8 bases, with 23 bases sitting between them.

CDR3 nucleotide sequence: TGTGCCATCAGTGGAATGGAGCGAGGGGGCCCCTACAATGAGCAGTTCTTC. This encodes CAISGMERGGPYNEQFF. The chain uses TRBV10-3 and TRBJ2-1, with 7 bases lining up with TRBD1. J was trimmed by 2 bases and V by 4 bases; bases with no gene match: 11. CDR1 is ENHRY, CDR2 SYGVKD, per germline. The CDR3 sequence is 17 residues long.

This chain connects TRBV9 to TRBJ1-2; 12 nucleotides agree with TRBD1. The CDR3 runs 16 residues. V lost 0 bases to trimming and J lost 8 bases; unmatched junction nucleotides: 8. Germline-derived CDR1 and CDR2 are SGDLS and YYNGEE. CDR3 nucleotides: TGTGCCAGCAGCGTAGTATCCGGGACAGGGGGCGGCGGCTACACCTTC. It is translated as CASSVVSGTGGGGYTF.

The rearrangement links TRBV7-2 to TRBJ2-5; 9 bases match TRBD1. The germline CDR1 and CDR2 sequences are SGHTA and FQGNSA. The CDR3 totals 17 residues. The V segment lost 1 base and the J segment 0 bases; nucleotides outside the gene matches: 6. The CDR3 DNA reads TGTGCCAGCAGCTTAGAAGATGGGACAGGGAACCAAGAGACCCAGTACTTC. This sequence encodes CASSLEDGTGNQETQYF.

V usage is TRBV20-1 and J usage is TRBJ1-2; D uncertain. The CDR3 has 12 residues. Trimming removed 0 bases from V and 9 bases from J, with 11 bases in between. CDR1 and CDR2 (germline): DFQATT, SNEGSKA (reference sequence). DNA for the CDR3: TGCAGTGCTAGAGATGACGGGTTTCGCTACACCTTC. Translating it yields CSARDDGFRYTF.

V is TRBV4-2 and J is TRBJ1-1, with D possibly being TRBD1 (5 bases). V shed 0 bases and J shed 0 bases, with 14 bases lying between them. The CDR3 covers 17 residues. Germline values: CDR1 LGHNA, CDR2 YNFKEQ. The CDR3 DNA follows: TGTGCCAGCAGCCAAGAAATTTTGGGGGTCGTGAACACTGAAGCTTTCTTT. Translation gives CASSQEILGVVNTEAFF.

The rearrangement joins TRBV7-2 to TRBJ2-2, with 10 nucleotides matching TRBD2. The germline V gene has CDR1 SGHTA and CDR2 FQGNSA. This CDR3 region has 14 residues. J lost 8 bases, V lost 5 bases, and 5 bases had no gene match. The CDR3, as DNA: TGTGCCAGCAGCAATCTAGCGGGGGTGGGGGAGCTGTTTTTT. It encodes CASSNLAGVGELFF.

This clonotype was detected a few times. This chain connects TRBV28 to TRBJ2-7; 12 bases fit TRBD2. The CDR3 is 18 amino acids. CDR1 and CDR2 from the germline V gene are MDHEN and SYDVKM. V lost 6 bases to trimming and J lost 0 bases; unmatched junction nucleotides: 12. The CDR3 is CASSRMTGLAGISYEQYF. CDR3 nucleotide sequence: TGTGCCAGCAGCCGCATGACCGGACTAGCGGGAATCTCCTACGAGCAGTACTTC.

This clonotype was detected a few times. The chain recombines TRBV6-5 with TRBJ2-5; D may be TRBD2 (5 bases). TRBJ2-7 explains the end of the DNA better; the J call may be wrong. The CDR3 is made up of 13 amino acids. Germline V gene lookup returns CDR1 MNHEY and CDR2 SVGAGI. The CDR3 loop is CASSRLADYEQYF. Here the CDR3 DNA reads TGTGCCAGCAGTCGGCTAGCCGACTACGAGCAGTACTTC.

CDR3 amino acids: CASSSFTDRGNEQYF. The CDR3 bases are TGTGCCAGCAGTTCGTTTACAGACAGGGGGAACGAGCAGTACTTC. The V and J genes are TRBV28 and TRBJ2-7; 9 bases match TRBD1. Losses at the gene ends were 4 bases for V and 5 bases for J; bases not matched to a gene: 9. The CDR3 runs to 15 residues. CDR1 is MDHEN and CDR2 is SYDVKM in the germline V gene.

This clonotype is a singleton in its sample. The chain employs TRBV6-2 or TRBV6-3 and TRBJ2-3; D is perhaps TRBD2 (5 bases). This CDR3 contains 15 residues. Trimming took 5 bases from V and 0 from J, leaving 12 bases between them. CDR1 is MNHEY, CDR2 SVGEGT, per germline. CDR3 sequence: CASSTTRVSTDTQYF. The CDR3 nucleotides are TGTGCCAGCAGTACGACGAGGGTTAGCACAGATACGCAGTATTTT.

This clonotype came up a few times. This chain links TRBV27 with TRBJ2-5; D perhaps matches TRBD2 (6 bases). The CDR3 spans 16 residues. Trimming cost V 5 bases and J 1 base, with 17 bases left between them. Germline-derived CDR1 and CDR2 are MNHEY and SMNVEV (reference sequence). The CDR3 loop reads CASSVTTGTPQETQYF. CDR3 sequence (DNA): TGTGCCAGCAGTGTAACTACTGGGACTCCCCAAGAGACCCAGTACTTC.

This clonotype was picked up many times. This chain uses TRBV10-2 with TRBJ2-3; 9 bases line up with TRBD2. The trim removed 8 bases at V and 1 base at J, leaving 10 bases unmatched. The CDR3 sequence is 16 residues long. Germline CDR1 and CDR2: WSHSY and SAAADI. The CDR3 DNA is TGCGCCAGCTCGGGGGCGGGGGGGCCCGGCACAGATACGCAGTATTTT. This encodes CASSGAGGPGTDTQYF.

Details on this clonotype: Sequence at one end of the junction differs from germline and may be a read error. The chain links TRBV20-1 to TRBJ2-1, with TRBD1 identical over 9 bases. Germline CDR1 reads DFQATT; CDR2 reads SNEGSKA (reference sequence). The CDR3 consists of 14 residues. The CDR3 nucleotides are TGCGGTGCTGAACCGGGACAGGGAGGCAATGAGCAGTTCTTC. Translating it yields CGAEPGQGGNEQFF.

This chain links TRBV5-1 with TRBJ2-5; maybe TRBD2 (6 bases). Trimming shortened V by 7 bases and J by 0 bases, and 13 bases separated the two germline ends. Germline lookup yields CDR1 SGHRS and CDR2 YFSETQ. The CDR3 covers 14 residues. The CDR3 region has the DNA TGCGCCAGCGGCAGGTGGGGGGACCAAGAGACCCAGTACTTC. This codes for CASGRWGDQETQYF.